These T cell receptor beta chains were read from a single sample in a study of blood T cell repertoires in COVID-19. Profiled with immunoSEQ multiplex PCR; TCRdb holds only in-frame clones, not every one. This sample yields a few hundred thousand clones, of which about 88% are seen a single time; roughly a sixth belongs to the top ten. Input material: peripheral blood. The receptors derive from a man aged 50 to 60 with COVID-19, enrolled during active disease. CDR3s include the opening cysteine and the closing phenylalanine or tryptophan. Each record gives: D gene, V gene, clone size, J gene, CDR3 DNA, CDR3 protein. The D gene is left open where the match is weak. Rows may omit the clone size; those that give it use once, few, many or a size class.

d_call: -; v_call: TRBV4-1; clone_size: -; j_call: TRBJ1-2; cdr3_nt: TGCGCCAGCAGCCAAGCATCCGAGACAGGAGCCAGGGGCTATGGCTACACCTTC; cdr3_aa: CASSQASETGARGYGYTF
d_call: TRBD2; v_call: TRBV2; clone_size: once; j_call: TRBJ2-3; cdr3_nt: TGTGCCAGCAGACCTGGACTAGCTGAGGCAGATACGCAGTATTTT; cdr3_aa: CASRPGLAEADTQYF
d_call: -; v_call: TRBV27; clone_size: -; j_call: TRBJ1-1; cdr3_nt: TGTGCCAGCAGTTTATTACACAAGAACACTGAAGCTTTCTTT; cdr3_aa: CASSLLHKNTEAFF
d_call: TRBD1; v_call: TRBV30; clone_size: many; j_call: TRBJ1-1; cdr3_nt: TGTGCCTGGACCCCTAAGACAGGGGACACTGAAGCTTTCTTT; cdr3_aa: CAWTPKTGDTEAFF
d_call: -; v_call: TRBV7-7; clone_size: once; j_call: TRBJ2-2; cdr3_nt: TGTGCCAGCAGCTTAGCGGAGGGGGGGCCTGGCGGGGAGCTGTTTTTT; cdr3_aa: CASSLAEGGPGGELFF
d_call: -; v_call: TRBV20-1; clone_size: -; j_call: TRBJ2-4; cdr3_nt: TGCAGTGCTAGTGGGCTTTCGGCCAAAAACATTCAGTACTTC; cdr3_aa: CSASGLSAKNIQYF
d_call: -; v_call: TRBV6-1; clone_size: -; j_call: TRBJ1-1; cdr3_nt: TGTGCCAGCAGTGAACGAGGCATTGGGGGGGCGCAAGCTTTCTTT; cdr3_aa: CASSERGIGGAQAFF
d_call: -; v_call: TRBV12-3/TRBV12-4; clone_size: -; j_call: TRBJ2-5; cdr3_nt: TGTGCCAGCAGGCCTCCTGCGGTGGAGACCCAGTACTTC; cdr3_aa: CASRPPAVETQYF
d_call: -; v_call: TRBV9; clone_size: -; j_call: TRBJ1-3; cdr3_nt: TGTGCCAGCGGGGCACACAGGAGCTCTGGAAACACCATATATTTT; cdr3_aa: CASGAHRSSGNTIYF
d_call: -; v_call: TRBV12-3/TRBV12-4; clone_size: -; j_call: TRBJ1-1; cdr3_nt: TGTGCCAGCAGTTTCTTGGCGGACACTGAAGCTTTCTTT; cdr3_aa: CASSFLADTEAFF
d_call: -; v_call: TRBV24-1; clone_size: -; j_call: TRBJ2-1; cdr3_nt: TGTGCCACCAGTGAACCGGAAGGGGGGGGAAGCTCCTACAATGAGCAGTTCTTC; cdr3_aa: CATSEPEGGGSSYNEQFF
d_call: -; v_call: TRBV12-5; clone_size: few; j_call: TRBJ2-3; cdr3_nt: TGTGCTAGTGGTTTGGGACAGACAGGTACAGATACGCAGTATTTT; cdr3_aa: CASGLGQTGTDTQYF
d_call: TRBD2; v_call: TRBV19; clone_size: few; j_call: TRBJ2-1; cdr3_nt: TGTGCCAGTAGTATAGACAACCCGGGACTAGCCTTCGTCGATGAGCAGTTCTTC; cdr3_aa: CASSIDNPGLAFVDEQFF
d_call: TRBD1; v_call: TRBV28; clone_size: once; j_call: TRBJ1-2; cdr3_nt: TGTGCCAGCAGCCCTATTACAGGGGGCCTTGGCTACACCTTC; cdr3_aa: CASSPITGGLGYTF
d_call: TRBD1; v_call: TRBV28; clone_size: -; j_call: TRBJ2-5; cdr3_nt: TGTGCCAGCAGTTTAACGGACAGGGGGAACCAAGAGACCCAGTACTTC; cdr3_aa: CASSLTDRGNQETQYF
d_call: TRBD2; v_call: TRBV5-8; clone_size: -; j_call: TRBJ2-5; cdr3_nt: TGTGCCAGCAGCTTGACCGGGACTAGCGGGAAAGAGACCCAGTACTTC; cdr3_aa: CASSLTGTSGKETQYF
d_call: TRBD1; v_call: TRBV25-1; clone_size: -; j_call: TRBJ2-2; cdr3_nt: TGTGCCAGCAAAGGACAGGGGGGCACCGGGGAGCTGTTTTTT; cdr3_aa: CASKGQGGTGELFF
d_call: TRBD1; v_call: TRBV15; clone_size: -; j_call: TRBJ1-1; cdr3_nt: TGTGCCACCAGCAGTTTGGGACAGGGAAGCACTGAAGCTTTCTTT; cdr3_aa: CATSSLGQGSTEAFF
d_call: -; v_call: TRBV27; clone_size: -; j_call: TRBJ2-2; cdr3_nt: TGTGCCAGCAGTTTATCTAGAGGTTATTTCGGGGAGCTGTTTTTT; cdr3_aa: CASSLSRGYFGELFF
d_call: TRBD1; v_call: TRBV28; clone_size: once; j_call: TRBJ1-2; cdr3_nt: TGTGCCAGCAGTTTGACAGGGGGCACCTATGGCTACACCTTC; cdr3_aa: CASSLTGGTYGYTF
d_call: TRBD1; v_call: TRBV5-1; clone_size: -; j_call: TRBJ1-5; cdr3_nt: TGCGCCAGCAGCCTCGGGACAGTTAGCAATCAGCCCCAGCATTTT; cdr3_aa: CASSLGTVSNQPQHF
d_call: -; v_call: TRBV28; clone_size: -; j_call: TRBJ2-7; cdr3_nt: TGTGCCAGCAGCTGGACAGCGCTTTACTTTGAGCAGTACTTC; cdr3_aa: CASSWTALYFEQYF
d_call: TRBD2; v_call: TRBV3-1/TRBV3-2; clone_size: -; j_call: TRBJ2-1; cdr3_nt: TGTGCCAGCAGCCAAGACCTGACTAGCGGGAAATACAATGAGCAGTTCTTC; cdr3_aa: CASSQDLTSGKYNEQFF
d_call: TRBD2; v_call: TRBV3-1/TRBV3-2; clone_size: -; j_call: TRBJ2-6; cdr3_nt: TGTGCCAGCAGCCCGTCGACTAGCGGGGGATCTGGGGCCAACGTCCTGACTTTC; cdr3_aa: CASSPSTSGGSGANVLTF
d_call: TRBD1; v_call: TRBV19; clone_size: -; j_call: TRBJ2-1; cdr3_nt: TGTGCCAGTAGTATTGGCAGGACAGGGGTTGGCAATGAGCAGTTCTTC; cdr3_aa: CASSIGRTGVGNEQFF